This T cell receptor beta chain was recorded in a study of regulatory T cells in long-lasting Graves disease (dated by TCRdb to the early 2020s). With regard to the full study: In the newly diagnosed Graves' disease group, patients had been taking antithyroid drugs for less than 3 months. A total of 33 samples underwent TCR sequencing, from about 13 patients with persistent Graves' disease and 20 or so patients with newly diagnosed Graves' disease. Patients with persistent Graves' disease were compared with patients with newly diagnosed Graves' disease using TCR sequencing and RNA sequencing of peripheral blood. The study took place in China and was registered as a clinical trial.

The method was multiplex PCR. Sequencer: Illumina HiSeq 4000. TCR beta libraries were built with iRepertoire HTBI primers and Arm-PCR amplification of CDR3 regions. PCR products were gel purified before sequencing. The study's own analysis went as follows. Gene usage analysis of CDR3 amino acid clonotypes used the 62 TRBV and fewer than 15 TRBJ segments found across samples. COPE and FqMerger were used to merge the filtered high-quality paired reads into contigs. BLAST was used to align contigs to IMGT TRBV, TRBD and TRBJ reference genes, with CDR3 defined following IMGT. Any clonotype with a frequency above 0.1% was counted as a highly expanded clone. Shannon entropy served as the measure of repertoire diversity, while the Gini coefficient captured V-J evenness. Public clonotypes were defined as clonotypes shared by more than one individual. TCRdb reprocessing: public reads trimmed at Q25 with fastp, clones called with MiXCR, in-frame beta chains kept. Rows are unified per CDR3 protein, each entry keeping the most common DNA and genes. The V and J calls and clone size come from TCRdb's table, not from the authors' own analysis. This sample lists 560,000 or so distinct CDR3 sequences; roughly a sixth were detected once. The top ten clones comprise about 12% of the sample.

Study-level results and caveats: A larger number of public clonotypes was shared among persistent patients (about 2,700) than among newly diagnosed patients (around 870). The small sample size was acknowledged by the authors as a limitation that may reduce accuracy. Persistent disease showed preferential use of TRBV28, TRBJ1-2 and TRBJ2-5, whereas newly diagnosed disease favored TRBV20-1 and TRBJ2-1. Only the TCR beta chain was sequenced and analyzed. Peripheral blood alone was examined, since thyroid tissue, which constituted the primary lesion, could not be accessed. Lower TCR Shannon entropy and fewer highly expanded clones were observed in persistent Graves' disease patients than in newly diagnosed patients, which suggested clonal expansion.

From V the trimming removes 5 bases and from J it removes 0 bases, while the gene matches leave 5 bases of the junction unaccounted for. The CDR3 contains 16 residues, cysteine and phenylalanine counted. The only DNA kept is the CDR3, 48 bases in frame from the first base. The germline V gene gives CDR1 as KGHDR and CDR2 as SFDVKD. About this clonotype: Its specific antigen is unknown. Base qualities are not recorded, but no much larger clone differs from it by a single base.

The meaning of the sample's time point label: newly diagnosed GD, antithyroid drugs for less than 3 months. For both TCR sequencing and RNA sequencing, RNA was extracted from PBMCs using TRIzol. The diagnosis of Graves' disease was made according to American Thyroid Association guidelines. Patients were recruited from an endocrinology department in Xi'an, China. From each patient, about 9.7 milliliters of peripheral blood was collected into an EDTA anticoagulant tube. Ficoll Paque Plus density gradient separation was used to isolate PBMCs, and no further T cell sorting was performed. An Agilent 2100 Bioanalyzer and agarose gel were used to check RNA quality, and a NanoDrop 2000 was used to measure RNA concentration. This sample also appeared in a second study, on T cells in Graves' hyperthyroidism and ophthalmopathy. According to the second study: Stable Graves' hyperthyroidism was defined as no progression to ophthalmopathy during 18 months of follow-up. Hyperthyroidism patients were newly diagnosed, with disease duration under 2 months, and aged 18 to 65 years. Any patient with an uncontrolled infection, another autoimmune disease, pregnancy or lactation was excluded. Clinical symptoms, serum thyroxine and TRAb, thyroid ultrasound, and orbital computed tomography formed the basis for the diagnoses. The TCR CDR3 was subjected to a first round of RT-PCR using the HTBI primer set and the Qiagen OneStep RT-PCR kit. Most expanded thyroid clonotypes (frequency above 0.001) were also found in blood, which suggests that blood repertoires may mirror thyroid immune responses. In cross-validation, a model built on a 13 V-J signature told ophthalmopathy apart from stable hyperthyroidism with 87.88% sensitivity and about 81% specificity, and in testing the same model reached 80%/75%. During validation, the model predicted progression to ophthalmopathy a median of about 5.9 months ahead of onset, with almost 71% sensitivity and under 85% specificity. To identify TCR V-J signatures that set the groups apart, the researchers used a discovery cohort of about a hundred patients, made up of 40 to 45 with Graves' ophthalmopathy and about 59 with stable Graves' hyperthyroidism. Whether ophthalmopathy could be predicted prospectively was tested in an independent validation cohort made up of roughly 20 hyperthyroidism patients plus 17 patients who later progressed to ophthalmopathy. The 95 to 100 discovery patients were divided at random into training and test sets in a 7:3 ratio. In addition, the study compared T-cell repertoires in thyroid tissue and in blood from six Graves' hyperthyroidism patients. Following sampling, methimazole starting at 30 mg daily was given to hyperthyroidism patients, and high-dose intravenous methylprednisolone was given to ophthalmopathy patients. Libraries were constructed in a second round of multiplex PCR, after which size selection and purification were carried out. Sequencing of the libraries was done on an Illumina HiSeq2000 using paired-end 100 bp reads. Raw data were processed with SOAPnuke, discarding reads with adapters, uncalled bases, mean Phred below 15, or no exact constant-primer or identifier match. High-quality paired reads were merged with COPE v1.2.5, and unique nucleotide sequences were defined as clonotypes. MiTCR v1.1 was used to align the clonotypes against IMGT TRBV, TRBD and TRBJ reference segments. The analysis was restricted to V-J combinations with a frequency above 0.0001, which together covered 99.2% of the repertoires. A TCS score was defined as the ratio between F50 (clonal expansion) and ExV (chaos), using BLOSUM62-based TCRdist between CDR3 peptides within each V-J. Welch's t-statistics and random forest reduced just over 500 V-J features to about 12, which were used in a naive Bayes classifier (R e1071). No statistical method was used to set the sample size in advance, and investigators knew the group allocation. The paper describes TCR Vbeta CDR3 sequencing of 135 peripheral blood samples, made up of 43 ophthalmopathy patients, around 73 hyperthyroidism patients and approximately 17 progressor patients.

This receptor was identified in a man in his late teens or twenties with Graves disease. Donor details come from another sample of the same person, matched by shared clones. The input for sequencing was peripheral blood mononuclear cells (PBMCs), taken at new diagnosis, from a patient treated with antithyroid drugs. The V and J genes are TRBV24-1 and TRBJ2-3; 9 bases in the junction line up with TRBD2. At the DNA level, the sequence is TGTGCCACCAGTGGGGAGACTAGCGGAAGCACAGATACGCAGTATTTT. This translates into CATSGETSGSTDTQYF.